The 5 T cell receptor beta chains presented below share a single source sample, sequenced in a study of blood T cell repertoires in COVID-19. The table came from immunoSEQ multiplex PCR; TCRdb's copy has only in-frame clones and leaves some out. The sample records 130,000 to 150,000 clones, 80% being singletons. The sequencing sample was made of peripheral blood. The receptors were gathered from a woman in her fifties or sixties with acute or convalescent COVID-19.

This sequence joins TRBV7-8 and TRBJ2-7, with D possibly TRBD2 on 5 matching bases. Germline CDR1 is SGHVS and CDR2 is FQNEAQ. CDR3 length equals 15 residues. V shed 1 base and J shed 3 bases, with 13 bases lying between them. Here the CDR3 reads CASSLVVGNGYEQYF. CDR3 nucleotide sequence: TGTGCCAGCAGCTTAGTAGTCGGGAACGGCTACGAGCAGTACTTC.

The CDR3 is CASSQAARFQETQYF. In DNA, the CDR3 is TGTGCCAGTAGTCAAGCGGCACGGTTCCAAGAGACCCAGTACTTC. The chain employs TRBV19 and TRBJ2-5, with D possibly being TRBD2 (5 bases). Germline V gene lookup returns CDR1 LNHDA and CDR2 SQIVND (reference sequence). V was pared by 5 bases and J by 1 base, with 14 bases between. This CDR3 region has 15 residues.

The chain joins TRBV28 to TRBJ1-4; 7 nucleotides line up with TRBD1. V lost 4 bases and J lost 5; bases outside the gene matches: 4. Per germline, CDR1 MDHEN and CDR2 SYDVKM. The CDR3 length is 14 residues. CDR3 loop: CASSSGQRNEKLFF. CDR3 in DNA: TGTGCCAGCAGTTCGGGACAGCGAAATGAAAAACTGTTTTTT.

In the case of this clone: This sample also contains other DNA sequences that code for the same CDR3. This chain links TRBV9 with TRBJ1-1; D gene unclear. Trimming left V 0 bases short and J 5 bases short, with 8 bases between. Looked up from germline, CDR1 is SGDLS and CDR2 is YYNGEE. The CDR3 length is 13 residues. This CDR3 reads CASSVGVETEAFF. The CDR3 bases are TGTGCCAGCAGCGTAGGGGTGGAGACTGAAGCTTTCTTT. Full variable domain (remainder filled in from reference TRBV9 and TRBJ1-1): DSGVTQTPKHLITATGQRVTLRCSPRSGDLSVYWYQQSLDQGLQFLIQYYNGEERAKGNILERFSAQQFPDLHSELNLSSLELGDSALYFCASSVGVETEAFFGQGTRLTVV.

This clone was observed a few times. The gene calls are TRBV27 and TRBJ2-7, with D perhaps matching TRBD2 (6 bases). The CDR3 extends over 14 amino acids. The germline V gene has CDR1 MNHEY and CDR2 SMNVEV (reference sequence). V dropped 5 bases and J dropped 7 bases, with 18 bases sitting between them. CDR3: CASSPLTGEGEQYF. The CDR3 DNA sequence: TGTGCCAGCAGTCCCCTGACGGGGGAAGGGGAGCAGTACTTC.